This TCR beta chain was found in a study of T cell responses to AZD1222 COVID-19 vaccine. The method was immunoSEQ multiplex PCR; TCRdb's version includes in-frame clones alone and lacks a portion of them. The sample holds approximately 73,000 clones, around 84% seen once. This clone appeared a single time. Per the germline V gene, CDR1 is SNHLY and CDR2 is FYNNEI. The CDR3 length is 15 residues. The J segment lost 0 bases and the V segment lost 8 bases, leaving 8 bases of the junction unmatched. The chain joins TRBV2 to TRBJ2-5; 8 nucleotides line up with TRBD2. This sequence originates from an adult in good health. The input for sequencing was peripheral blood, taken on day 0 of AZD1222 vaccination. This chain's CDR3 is CASQRGPMYQETQYF. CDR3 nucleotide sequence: TGTGCCAGCCAGCGGGGGCCAATGTACCAAGAGACCCAGTACTTC.